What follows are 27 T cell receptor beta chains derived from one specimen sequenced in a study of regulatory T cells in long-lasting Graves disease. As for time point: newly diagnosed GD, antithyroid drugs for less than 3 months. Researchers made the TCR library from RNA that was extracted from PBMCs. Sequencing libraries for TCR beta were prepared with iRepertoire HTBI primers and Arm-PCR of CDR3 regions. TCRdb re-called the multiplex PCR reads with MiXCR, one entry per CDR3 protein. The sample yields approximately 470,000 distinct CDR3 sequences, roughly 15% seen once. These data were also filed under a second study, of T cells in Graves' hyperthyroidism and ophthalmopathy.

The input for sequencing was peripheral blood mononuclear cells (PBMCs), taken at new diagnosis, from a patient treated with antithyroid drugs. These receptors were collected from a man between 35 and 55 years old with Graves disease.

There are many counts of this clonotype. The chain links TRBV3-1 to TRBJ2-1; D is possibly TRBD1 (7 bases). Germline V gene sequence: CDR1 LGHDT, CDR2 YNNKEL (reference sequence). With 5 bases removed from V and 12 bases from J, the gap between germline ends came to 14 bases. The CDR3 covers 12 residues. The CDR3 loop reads CASSYQGEAQFF. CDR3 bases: TGTGCCAGCAGCTATCAGGGGGAGGCGCAGTTCTTC.

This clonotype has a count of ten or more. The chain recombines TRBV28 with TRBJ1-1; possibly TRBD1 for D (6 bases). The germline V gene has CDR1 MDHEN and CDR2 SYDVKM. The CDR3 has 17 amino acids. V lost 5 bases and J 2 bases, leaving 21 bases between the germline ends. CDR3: CASSPPGAGLLNTEAFF. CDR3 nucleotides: TGTGCCAGCAGTCCCCCAGGGGCCGGGTTATTAAACACTGAAGCTTTCTTT.

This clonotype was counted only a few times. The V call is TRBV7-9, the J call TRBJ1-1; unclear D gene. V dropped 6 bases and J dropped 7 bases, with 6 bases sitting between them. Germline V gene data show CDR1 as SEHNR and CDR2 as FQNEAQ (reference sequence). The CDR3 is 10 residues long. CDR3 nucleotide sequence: TGTGCCAGCAGTACATATGAAGCTTTCTTT. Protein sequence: CASSTYEAFF.

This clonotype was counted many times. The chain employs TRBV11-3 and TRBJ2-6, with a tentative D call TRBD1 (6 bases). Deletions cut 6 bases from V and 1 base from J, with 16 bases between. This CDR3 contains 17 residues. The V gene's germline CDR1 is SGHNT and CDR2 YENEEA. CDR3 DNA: TGTGCCAGCAGGGACAGCTGGCCGGGGTCTGGGGCCAACGTCCTGACTTTC. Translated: CASRDSWPGSGANVLTF.

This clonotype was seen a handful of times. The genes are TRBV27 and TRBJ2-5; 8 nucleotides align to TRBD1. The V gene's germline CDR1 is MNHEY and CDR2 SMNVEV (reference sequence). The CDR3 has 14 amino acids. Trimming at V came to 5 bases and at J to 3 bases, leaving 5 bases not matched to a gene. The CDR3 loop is CASSRDRLKETQYF. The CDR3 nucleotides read TGTGCCAGCAGTCGGGACAGGTTGAAAGAGACCCAGTACTTC.

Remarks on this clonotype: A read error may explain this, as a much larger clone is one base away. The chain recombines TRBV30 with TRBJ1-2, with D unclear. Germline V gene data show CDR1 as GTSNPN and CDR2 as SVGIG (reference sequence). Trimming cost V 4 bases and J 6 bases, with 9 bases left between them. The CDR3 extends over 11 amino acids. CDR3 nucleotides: TGTGCCTGGACGACACGGGATGGCTACACCTTC. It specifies CAWTTRDGYTF.

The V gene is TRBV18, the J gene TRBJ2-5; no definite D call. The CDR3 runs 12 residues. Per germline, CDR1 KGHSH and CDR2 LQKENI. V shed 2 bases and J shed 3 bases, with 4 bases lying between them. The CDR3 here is CASSPIEETQYF. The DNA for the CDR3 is TGTGCCAGCTCACCAATCGAAGAGACCCAGTACTTC.

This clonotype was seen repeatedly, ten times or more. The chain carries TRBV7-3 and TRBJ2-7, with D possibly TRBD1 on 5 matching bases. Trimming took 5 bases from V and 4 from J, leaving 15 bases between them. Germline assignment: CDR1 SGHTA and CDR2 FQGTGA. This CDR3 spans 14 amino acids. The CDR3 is CASSPGAGSYEQYF. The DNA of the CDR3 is TGTGCCAGCAGCCCCGGTGCAGGGTCTTACGAGCAGTACTTC. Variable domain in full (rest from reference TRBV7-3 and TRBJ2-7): GAGVSQTPSNKVTEKGKYVELRCDPISGHTALYWYRQSLGQGPEFLIYFQGTGAADDSGLPNDRFFAVRPEGSVSTLKIQRTERGDSAVYLCASSPGAGSYEQYFGPGTRLTVT.

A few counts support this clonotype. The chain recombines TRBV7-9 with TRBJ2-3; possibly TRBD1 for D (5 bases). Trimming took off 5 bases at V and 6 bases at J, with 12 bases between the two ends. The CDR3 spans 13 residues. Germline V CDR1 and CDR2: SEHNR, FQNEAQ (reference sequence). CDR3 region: CASSLIGVDTQYF. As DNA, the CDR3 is TGTGCCAGCAGCCTCATAGGGGTGGATACGCAGTATTTT. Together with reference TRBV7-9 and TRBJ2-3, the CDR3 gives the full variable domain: DTGVSQNPRHKITKRGQNVTFRCDPISEHNRLYWYRQTLGQGPEFLTYFQNEAQLEKSRLLSDRFSAERPKGSFSTLEIQRTEQGDSAMYLCASSLIGVDTQYFGPGTRLTVL.

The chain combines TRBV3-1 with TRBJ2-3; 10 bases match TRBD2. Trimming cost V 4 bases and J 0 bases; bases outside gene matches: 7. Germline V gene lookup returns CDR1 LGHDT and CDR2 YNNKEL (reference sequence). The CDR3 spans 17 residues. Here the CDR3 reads CASSLAGGAGSTDTQYF. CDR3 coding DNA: TGTGCCAGCAGCCTAGCGGGGGGCGCAGGAAGCACAGATACGCAGTATTTT.

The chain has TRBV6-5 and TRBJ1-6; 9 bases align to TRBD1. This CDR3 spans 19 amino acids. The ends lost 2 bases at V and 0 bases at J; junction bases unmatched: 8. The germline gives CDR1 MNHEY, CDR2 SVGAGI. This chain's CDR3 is CASSYTGQGSGSYNSPLHF. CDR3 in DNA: TGTGCCAGCAGTTACACTGGACAGGGGTCCGGCTCCTATAATTCACCCCTCCACTTT.

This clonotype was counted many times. Here the CDR3 DNA reads TGTGCCAGCAGGTCCACGGAGGGAGGGACCTACGAGCAGTACTTC. This encodes CASRSTEGGTYEQYF. V and J are TRBV28 and TRBJ2-7, with TRBD2 matching 7 bases. The CDR3 has 15 amino acids. Trimming at V came to 6 bases and at J to 2 bases, leaving 10 bases not matched to a gene. In germline, CDR1 is MDHEN, CDR2 SYDVKM.

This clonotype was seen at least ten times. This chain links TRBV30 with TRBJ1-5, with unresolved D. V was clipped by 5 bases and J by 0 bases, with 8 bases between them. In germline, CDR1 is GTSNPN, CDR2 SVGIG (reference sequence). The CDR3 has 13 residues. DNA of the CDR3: TGTGCCTGGGCTACAGATAGCAATCAGCCCCAGCATTTT. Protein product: CAWATDSNQPQHF. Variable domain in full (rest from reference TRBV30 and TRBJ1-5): SQTIHQWPATLVQPVGSPLSLECTVEGTSNPNLYWYRQAAGRGLQLLFYSVGIGQISSEVPQNLSASRPQDRQFILSSKKLLLSDSGFYLCAWATDSNQPQHFGDGTRLSIL.

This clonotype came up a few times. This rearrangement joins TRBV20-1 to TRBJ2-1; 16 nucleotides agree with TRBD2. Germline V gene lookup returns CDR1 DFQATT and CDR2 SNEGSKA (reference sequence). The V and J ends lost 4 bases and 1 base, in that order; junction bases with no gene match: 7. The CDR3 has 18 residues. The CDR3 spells CSAIGTSGRARSYNEQFF. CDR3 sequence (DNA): TGCAGTGCTATCGGGACTAGCGGGAGGGCAAGGTCCTACAATGAGCAGTTCTTC.

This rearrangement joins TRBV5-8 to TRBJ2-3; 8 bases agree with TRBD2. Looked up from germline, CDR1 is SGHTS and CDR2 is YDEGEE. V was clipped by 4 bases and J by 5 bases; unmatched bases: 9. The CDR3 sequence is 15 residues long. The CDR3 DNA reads TGTGCCAGCAGCCGGGGGGCGGGAGGTCGAGATACGCAGTATTTT. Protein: CASSRGAGGRDTQYF. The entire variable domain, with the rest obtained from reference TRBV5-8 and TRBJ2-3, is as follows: EAGVTQSPTHLIKTRGQQATLRCSPISGHTSVYWYQQALGLGLQFLLWYDEGEERNRGNFPPRFSGRQFPNYSSELNVNALELEDSALYLCASSRGAGGRDTQYFGPGTRLTVL.

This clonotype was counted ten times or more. The CDR3 DNA follows: TGTGCCTGGAGTGTACGAGGGGGGTTTCCTGGGGCCAACGTCCTGACTTTC. Translating gives CAWSVRGGFPGANVLTF. The rearrangement links TRBV30 to TRBJ2-6; D tentatively fits TRBD1 or TRBD2 (6 bases each). The CDR3 extends over 17 amino acids. Germline values: CDR1 GTSNPN, CDR2 SVGIG (reference sequence). Trimming left V 0 bases short and J 2 bases short, with 14 bases between.

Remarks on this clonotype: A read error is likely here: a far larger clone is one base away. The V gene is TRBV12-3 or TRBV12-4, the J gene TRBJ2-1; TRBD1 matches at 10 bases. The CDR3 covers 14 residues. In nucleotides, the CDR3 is TGTGCCAGCAGGGACAGGGGGATTATCAATGCGCAGTTCTTC. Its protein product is CASRDRGIINAQFF.

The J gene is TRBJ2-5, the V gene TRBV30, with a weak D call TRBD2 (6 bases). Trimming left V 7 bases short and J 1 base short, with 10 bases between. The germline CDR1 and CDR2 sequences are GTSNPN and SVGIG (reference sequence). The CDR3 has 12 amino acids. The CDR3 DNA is TGTGCCTCGGGAGCGGTCCAAGAGACCCAGTACTTC. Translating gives CASGAVQETQYF. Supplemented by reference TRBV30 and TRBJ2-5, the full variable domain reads SQTIHQWPATLVQPVGSPLSLECTVEGTSNPNLYWYRQAAGRGLQLLFYSVGIGQISSEVPQNLSASRPQDRQFILSSKKLLLSDSGFYLCASGAVQETQYFGPGTRLLVL.

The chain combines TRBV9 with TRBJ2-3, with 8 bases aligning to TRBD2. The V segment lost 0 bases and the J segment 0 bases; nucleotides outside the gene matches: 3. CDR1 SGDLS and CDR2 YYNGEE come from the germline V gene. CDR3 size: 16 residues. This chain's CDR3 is CASSVDGTRSTDTQYF. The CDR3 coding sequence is TGTGCCAGCAGCGTAGATGGGACTAGAAGCACAGATACGCAGTATTTT. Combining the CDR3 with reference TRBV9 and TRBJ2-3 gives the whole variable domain DSGVTQTPKHLITATGQRVTLRCSPRSGDLSVYWYQQSLDQGLQFLIQYYNGEERAKGNILERFSAQQFPDLHSELNLSSLELGDSALYFCASSVDGTRSTDTQYFGPGTRLTVL.

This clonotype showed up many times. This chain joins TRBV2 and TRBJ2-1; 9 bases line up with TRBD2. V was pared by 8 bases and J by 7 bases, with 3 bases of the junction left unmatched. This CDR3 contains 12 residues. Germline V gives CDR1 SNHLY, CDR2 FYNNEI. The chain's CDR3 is CASGSGGNEQFF. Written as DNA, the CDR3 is TGTGCCAGCGGCAGCGGGGGGAATGAGCAGTTCTTC.

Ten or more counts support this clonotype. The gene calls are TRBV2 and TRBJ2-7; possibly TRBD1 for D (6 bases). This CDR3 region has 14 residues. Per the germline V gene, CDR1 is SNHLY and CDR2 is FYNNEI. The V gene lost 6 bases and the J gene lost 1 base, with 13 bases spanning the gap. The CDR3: CASSDRPISYEQYF. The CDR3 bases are TGTGCCAGCAGCGACAGGCCCATTTCCTACGAGCAGTACTTC.

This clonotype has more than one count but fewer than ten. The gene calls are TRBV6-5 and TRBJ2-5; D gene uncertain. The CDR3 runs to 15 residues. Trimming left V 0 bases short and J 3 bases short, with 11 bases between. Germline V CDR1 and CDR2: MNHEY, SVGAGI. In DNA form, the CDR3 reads TGTGCCAGCAGTTACTCTTACAGAAAAGAAGAGACCCAGTACTTC. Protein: CASSYSYRKEETQYF.

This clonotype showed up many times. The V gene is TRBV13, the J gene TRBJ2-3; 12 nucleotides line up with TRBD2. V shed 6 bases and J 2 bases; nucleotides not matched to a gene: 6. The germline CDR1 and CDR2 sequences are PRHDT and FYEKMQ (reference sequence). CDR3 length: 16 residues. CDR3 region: CASRGTSGPFTDTQYF. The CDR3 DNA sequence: TGTGCCAGCAGGGGGACTAGCGGGCCATTCACAGATACGCAGTATTTT.

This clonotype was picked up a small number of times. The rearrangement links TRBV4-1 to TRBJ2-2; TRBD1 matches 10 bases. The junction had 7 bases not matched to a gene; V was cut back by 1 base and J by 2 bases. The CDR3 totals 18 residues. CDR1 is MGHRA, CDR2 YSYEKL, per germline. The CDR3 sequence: CASSQVPGQGPNTGELFF. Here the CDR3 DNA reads TGCGCCAGCAGCCAAGTCCCGGGACAGGGGCCCAACACCGGGGAGCTGTTTTTT.

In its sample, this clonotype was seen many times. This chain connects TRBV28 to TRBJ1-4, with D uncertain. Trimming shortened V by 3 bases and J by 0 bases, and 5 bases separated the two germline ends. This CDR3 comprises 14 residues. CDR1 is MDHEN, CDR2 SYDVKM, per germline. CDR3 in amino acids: CASSFRATNEKLFF. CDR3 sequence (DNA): TGTGCCAGCAGTTTCAGAGCAACTAATGAAAAACTGTTTTTT.

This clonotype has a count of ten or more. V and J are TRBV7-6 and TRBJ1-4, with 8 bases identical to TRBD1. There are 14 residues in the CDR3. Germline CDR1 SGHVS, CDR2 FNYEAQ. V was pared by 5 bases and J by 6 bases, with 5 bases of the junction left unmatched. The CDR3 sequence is CASSLDRGDEKLFF. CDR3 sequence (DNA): TGTGCCAGCAGCCTCGACAGGGGCGATGAAAAACTGTTTTTT.

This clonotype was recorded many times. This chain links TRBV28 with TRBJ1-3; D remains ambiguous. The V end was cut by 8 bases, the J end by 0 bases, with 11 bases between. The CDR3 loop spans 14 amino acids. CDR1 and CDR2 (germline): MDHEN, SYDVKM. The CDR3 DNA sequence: TGTGCCAGCTCTTGGGGTCCCTCTGGAAACACCATATATTTT. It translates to CASSWGPSGNTIYF.